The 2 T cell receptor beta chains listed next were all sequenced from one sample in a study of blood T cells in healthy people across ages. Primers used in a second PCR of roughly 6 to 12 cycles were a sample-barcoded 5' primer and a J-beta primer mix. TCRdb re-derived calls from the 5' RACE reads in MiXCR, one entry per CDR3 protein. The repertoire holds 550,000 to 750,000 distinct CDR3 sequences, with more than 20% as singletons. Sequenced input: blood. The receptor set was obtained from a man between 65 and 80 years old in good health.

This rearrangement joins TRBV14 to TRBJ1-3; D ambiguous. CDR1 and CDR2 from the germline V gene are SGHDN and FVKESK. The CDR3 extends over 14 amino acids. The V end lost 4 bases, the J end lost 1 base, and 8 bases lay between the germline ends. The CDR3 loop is CASSRDHSGNTIYF. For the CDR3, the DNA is TGTGCCAGCAGCCGCGATCATTCTGGAAACACCATATATTTT.

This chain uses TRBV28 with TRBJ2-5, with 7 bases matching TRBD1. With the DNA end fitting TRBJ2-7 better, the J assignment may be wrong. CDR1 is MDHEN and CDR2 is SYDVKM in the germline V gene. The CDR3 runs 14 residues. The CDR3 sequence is CASSPPAGGYEQYF. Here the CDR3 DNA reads TGTGCCAGCAGCCCTCCGGCAGGGGGCTACGAGCAGTACTTC.